The next 21 T cell receptor beta chains were all read from a single sample in a study of shared clonotypes between healthy human individuals. Assay: immunoSEQ multiplex PCR; the TCRdb copy retains only in-frame clones and omits some. The sample has 2,500,000 or so clones, 80% to 95% seen once. Sequencing used naive CD4+ T cells from PBMCs. Subset indicated: CD45RA+ positively selected. The receptors stem from a man in his late teens or twenties in good health. Some clones in this sample may be carry-over from other donors' samples.

The rearrangement joins TRBV14 to TRBJ1-1; TRBD1 is a possible D gene (5 bases). Germline CDR1 and CDR2: SGHDN and FVKESK. V lost 0 bases and J 7 bases, leaving 6 bases between the germline ends. The CDR3 contains 12 residues. The CDR3 nucleotides read TGTGCCAGCAGCCAAGATAGGGGTGAAGCTTTCTTT. Its translation: CASSQDRGEAFF. Variable domain in full (rest from reference TRBV14 and TRBJ1-1): EAGVTQFPSHSVIEKGQTVTLRCDPISGHDNLYWYRRVMGKEIKFLLHFVKESKQDESGMPNNRFLAERTGGTYSTLKVQPAELEDSGVYFCASSQDRGEAFFGQGTRLTVV.

This chain uses TRBV5-1 with TRBJ1-5; the D gene is possibly TRBD1 (5 bases). With 4 bases removed from V and 9 bases from J, the gap between germline ends came to 20 bases. This CDR3 contains 15 residues. CDR1 and CDR2 from the germline V gene are SGHRS and YFSETQ. For the CDR3, the DNA is TGCGCCAGCAGCCTGACGGGACCGCCAAATTGGCCCCAGCATTTT. This translates into CASSLTGPPNWPQHF.

The gene calls are TRBV19 and TRBJ1-2, with D possibly being TRBD1 (5 bases). The CDR3 sequence is 13 residues long. Germline V gene data show CDR1 as LNHDA and CDR2 as SQIVND (reference sequence). Trimming took off 5 bases at V and 9 bases at J, with 16 bases between the two ends. CDR3: CASSADRERSYTF. DNA for the CDR3: TGTGCCAGTAGTGCAGACAGAGAGAGGAGCTACACCTTC.

The chain recombines TRBV6-6 with TRBJ2-7; D is perhaps TRBD1 (5 bases). Per germline, CDR1 MNHNY and CDR2 SVGAGI (reference sequence). The V and J ends lost 2 bases and 3 bases respectively, with 11 bases between them. The CDR3 is 14 amino acids. The CDR3 is CASSYLDNYYEQYF. The CDR3 coding sequence is TGTGCCAGCAGTTACCTGGACAATTACTACGAGCAGTACTTC.

The rearrangement links TRBV4-2 to TRBJ2-3; maybe TRBD2 (6 bases). Trimming removed 1 base from V and 0 bases from J, with 8 bases in between. Looked up from germline, CDR1 is LGHNA and CDR2 is YNFKEQ. This CDR3 has 15 amino acids. In DNA form, the CDR3 reads TGTGCCAGCAGCCAAGCCGGGACTAGCACAGATACGCAGTATTTT. Translated, it gives CASSQAGTSTDTQYF.

V usage is TRBV28 and J usage is TRBJ1-2; D perhaps matches TRBD1 (5 bases). V gave up 3 bases and J gave up 3 bases, with 17 bases separating them. Germline assignment: CDR1 MDHEN and CDR2 SYDVKM. The CDR3 totals 16 residues. The CDR3: CASSFGRWGFDYGYTF. The DNA for the CDR3 is TGTGCCAGCAGTTTTGGTCGGTGGGGCTTCGACTATGGCTACACCTTC.

This clone is a singleton in its sample. The CDR3 DNA sequence: TGTGCCAGCTCACTCGGGTATGAGCAGTTCTTC. This translates into CASSLGYEQFF. This sequence joins TRBV18 and TRBJ2-1, with no clear D. The germline V gene has CDR1 KGHSH and CDR2 LQKENI. V dropped 4 bases and J dropped 8 bases, with 6 bases sitting between them. The CDR3 is 11 amino acids.

The V gene is TRBV27, the J gene TRBJ1-4; TRBD1 matches 8 bases. This CDR3 region has 13 residues. In germline, CDR1 is MNHEY, CDR2 SMNVEV (reference sequence). Trimming cost V 10 bases and J 6 bases; bases outside gene matches: 7. In DNA form, the CDR3 reads TGTGCCACCGGATGGACAGGGCATGAAAAACTGTTTTTT. This gives the protein CATGWTGHEKLFF.

The rearrangement joins TRBV5-5 to TRBJ1-2, with 9 bases identical to TRBD1. Per germline, CDR1 SGHKS and CDR2 YYEKEE (reference sequence). The CDR3 is made up of 15 amino acids. V was pared by 5 bases and J by 7 bases, with 12 bases of the junction left unmatched. The CDR3 sequence: CASRPNPGQGGGYTF. CDR3 DNA sequence: TGTGCCAGCAGGCCTAACCCGGGACAGGGTGGTGGCTACACCTTC.

The genes are TRBV14 and TRBJ2-5; 8 nucleotides match TRBD1. CDR3 size: 16 residues. The V gene end was trimmed by 4 bases and the J gene end by 5 bases; junction bases not matched to a gene: 12. Germline assignment: CDR1 SGHDN and CDR2 FVKESK. This chain's CDR3 is CASSPDRGYSVETQYF. CDR3 in DNA: TGTGCCAGCAGCCCAGACAGGGGATATTCAGTGGAGACCCAGTACTTC.

V and J are TRBV5-8 and TRBJ2-5; D gene unclear. V lost 6 bases and J 1 base, leaving 10 bases between the germline ends. Germline V CDR1 and CDR2: SGHTS, YDEGEE. The CDR3 has 13 amino acids. CDR3 sequence (DNA): TGTGCCAGCACCGCGTACGGCCAAGAGACCCAGTACTTC. Translation: CASTAYGQETQYF.

The V call is TRBV4-3, the J call TRBJ1-2, with 7 nucleotides matching TRBD1. The CDR3 loop spans 13 amino acids. V was pared by 5 bases and J by 4 bases, with 4 bases of the junction left unmatched. Germline V gene data show CDR1 as LGHNA and CDR2 as YSLEER. The CDR3 here is CASSSRQGYGYTF. In nucleotides, the CDR3 is TGCGCCAGCAGCTCCCGACAGGGCTATGGCTACACCTTC.

The V gene is TRBV19, the J gene TRBJ1-2; TRBD1 might be the D (5 bases). The V end lost 3 bases, the J end lost 3 bases, and 11 bases lay between the germline ends. CDR1 and CDR2 from the germline V gene are LNHDA and SQIVND (reference sequence). The CDR3 length is 14 residues. CDR3 coding DNA: TGTGCCAGTAGTATGGGAGTGGGGGACTATGGCTACACCTTC. It translates to CASSMGVGDYGYTF.

CDR3: CASSPFGFQETQYF. The CDR3 nucleotides read TGTGCCAGCAGTCCTTTCGGGTTCCAAGAGACCCAGTACTTC. V and J are TRBV7-2 and TRBJ2-5; D gene uncertain. CDR1 SGHTA and CDR2 FQGNSA come from the germline V gene. The CDR3 runs 14 residues. V lost 6 bases and J lost 1, with 12 bases in between.

This chain links TRBV5-5 with TRBJ1-2; D is possibly TRBD1 (5 bases). CDR1 SGHKS and CDR2 YYEKEE come from the germline V gene (reference sequence). Trimming took off 0 bases at V and 6 bases at J, with 15 bases between the two ends. The CDR3 has 15 amino acids. The CDR3 spells CASSLGPGYTDGYTF. CDR3 sequence (DNA): TGTGCCAGCAGCTTGGGGCCAGGGTATACGGATGGCTACACCTTC.

Points on this clone: The same CDR3 also results from other DNA sequences found in this sample. The CDR3 bases are TGTGCCAGCAGCTTAGGACTAGCGGGATATGAGCAGTTCTTC. Amino acids: CASSLGLAGYEQFF. The V call is TRBV7-2, the J call TRBJ2-1, with 11 bases aligning to TRBD2. V dropped 1 base and J dropped 8; count of bases not matched to a gene: 1. CDR1 is SGHTA, CDR2 FQGNSA, per germline. The CDR3 is made up of 14 amino acids.

The V gene is TRBV28, the J gene TRBJ2-2; 7 bases are shared with TRBD2. This CDR3 contains 15 residues. From germline, CDR1 is MDHEN and CDR2 SYDVKM. The junction had 6 bases not matched to a gene; V was cut back by 3 bases and J by 5 bases. CDR3 nucleotides: TGTGCCAGCAGTTTGACTAGCTTAGGGACCGGGGAGCTGTTTTTT. It is translated as CASSLTSLGTGELFF. The full variable domain, its missing parts supplied by reference TRBV28 and TRBJ2-2, is DVKVTQSSRYLVKRTGEKVFLECVQDMDHENMFWYRQDPGLGLRLIYFSYDVKMKEKGDIPEGYSVSREKKERFSLILESASTNQTSMYLCASSLTSLGTGELFFGEGSRLTVL.

This chain joins TRBV18 and TRBJ2-2, with 7 bases identical to TRBD2. V shed 0 bases, J shed 8 bases, and the junction held 12 bases outside the gene matches. The CDR3 is made up of 17 amino acids. Germline CDR1 reads KGHSH; CDR2 reads LQKENI. In DNA form, the CDR3 reads TGTGCCAGCTCACCACCGACGCGGGAGCTTAAATTGGGGGAGCTGTTTTTT. It codes for CASSPPTRELKLGELFF.

This clone was seen just once. Other DNA sequences in this sample translate to the same CDR3. The chain employs TRBV18 and TRBJ2-3; perhaps TRBD2 as D (5 bases). This CDR3 contains 13 residues. V was shortened by 0 bases and J by 5 bases, with 6 bases between the two germline ends. In germline, CDR1 is KGHSH, CDR2 LQKENI. CDR3 bases: TGTGCCAGCTCACCACCCGAGGGAGATACGCAGTATTTT. Translating gives CASSPPEGDTQYF.

As to this clone: Other DNA sequences in the sample encode the same CDR3. The chain is built from TRBV7-3 and TRBJ2-5; 7 nucleotides line up with TRBD1. Germline V gene data show CDR1 as SGHTA and CDR2 as FQGTGA. Germline trimming cut 5 bases from V and 2 bases from J; bases unmatched to any gene: 2. This CDR3 comprises 13 residues. This CDR3 is CASSRGQQETQYF. The CDR3 DNA reads as TGTGCCAGCAGCAGGGGACAGCAAGAGACCCAGTACTTC.

The CDR3 DNA is TGTGCCAGCAGCCCCGTGGGAGCTGAAGCTTTCTTT. Translated, it gives CASSPVGAEAFF. V is TRBV11-2 and J is TRBJ1-1, with D uncertain. The length of the CDR3 is 12 residues. Per the germline V gene, CDR1 is SGHAT and CDR2 is FQNNGV. V gave up 5 bases and J gave up 6 bases, with 10 bases separating them.